One and the same sample provided the 14 T cell receptor beta chains below, sequenced in a study of shared clonotypes between healthy human individuals. Using immunoSEQ multiplex PCR, the repertoire was profiled, and TCRdb retains in-frame clones only, with some absent. The sample yields some 470,000 clones, over 60% seen once. The specimen was PBMCs. The source of these receptors is a woman aged 35 to 49 in good health. Some clones in this sample may be carry-over from other donors' samples.

The chain has TRBV7-9 and TRBJ2-7, with D perhaps matching TRBD1 (5 bases). CDR1 SEHNR and CDR2 FQNEAQ come from the germline V gene (reference sequence). V shed 1 base and J shed 4 bases, with 8 bases lying between them. This CDR3 has 13 amino acids. The DNA of the CDR3 is TGTGCCAGCAGCTTAGGGGGCAGATACGAGCAGTACTTC. Its protein is CASSLGGRYEQYF.

The V and J genes are TRBV28 and TRBJ1-4, with no clear D. Germline values: CDR1 MDHEN, CDR2 SYDVKM. The CDR3 extends over 16 amino acids. The germline V and J ends were trimmed by 3 bases and 1 base, with 12 bases remaining between them. CDR3 bases: TGTGCCAGCAGTTTTGCCTCCGGATTAACTAATGAAAAACTGTTTTTT. Translating gives CASSFASGLTNEKLFF.

The chain employs TRBV9 and TRBJ2-6; D is perhaps TRBD1 (6 bases). The CDR3 loop spans 15 amino acids. The V gene's germline CDR1 is SGDLS and CDR2 YYNGEE. Trimming took off 9 bases at V and 0 bases at J, with 13 bases between the two ends. The CDR3 DNA reads as TGTGCCACCACAGGGCAGAGCTCTGGGGCCAACGTCCTGACTTTC. Protein: CATTGQSSGANVLTF. The full variable domain, completed using reference TRBV9 and TRBJ2-6, is DSGVTQTPKHLITATGQRVTLRCSPRSGDLSVYWYQQSLDQGLQFLIQYYNGEERAKGNILERFSAQQFPDLHSELNLSSLELGDSALYFCATTGQSSGANVLTFGAGSRLTVL.

This clone was picked up one time. Other DNA sequences in this sample translate to the same CDR3. The chain has TRBV30 and TRBJ1-5; D is undetermined. V lost 0 bases and J 0 bases, leaving 6 bases between the germline ends. The CDR3 is 14 amino acids. Germline CDR1 is GTSNPN and CDR2 is SVGIG (reference sequence). CDR3 loop: CAWSVGYSNQPQHF. Written as DNA, the CDR3 is TGTGCCTGGAGTGTAGGATATAGCAATCAGCCCCAGCATTTT.

The chain is built from TRBV29-1 and TRBJ2-1, with D perhaps matching TRBD2 (5 bases). Trimming shortened V by 4 bases and J by 2 bases, and 9 bases separated the two germline ends. CDR1 is SQVTM, CDR2 ANQGSEA, per germline. The CDR3 covers 13 residues. The CDR3 coding sequence is TGCAGCGTTGGACGGGGAGCCTACAATGAGCAGTTCTTC. Translating gives CSVGRGAYNEQFF.

The genes are TRBV6-4 and TRBJ2-7; tentative D call: TRBD2 (6 bases). The CDR3 is 14 amino acids. Germline V gene data show CDR1 as MRHNA and CDR2 as SNTAGT. V was trimmed by 5 bases and J by 5 bases, leaving 16 bases between them. CDR3 sequence: CASSPPGRSNEQYF. The CDR3 nucleotides are TGTGCCAGCAGTCCCCCCGGGAGAAGCAACGAGCAGTACTTC.

V and J are TRBV9 and TRBJ1-1; tentatively, D is TRBD1 (5 bases). CDR3 length equals 14 residues. In germline, CDR1 is SGDLS, CDR2 YYNGEE. Between the trimmed V and J ends, which lost 2 bases and 3 bases, there was a span of 11 bases. In DNA, the CDR3 is TGTGCCAGCAGCGTTGCAGGGTCGGACACTGAAGCTTTCTTT. Protein sequence: CASSVAGSDTEAFF.

The chain has TRBV7-9 and TRBJ2-7; 7 nucleotides line up with TRBD1. The CDR3 has 15 residues. Germline V gives CDR1 SEHNR, CDR2 FQNEAQ (reference sequence). Germline trimming cut 3 bases from V and 1 base from J; bases unmatched to any gene: 6. The CDR3 loop is CASSFGQVASYEQYF. CDR3 nucleotide sequence: TGTGCCAGCAGCTTCGGACAGGTGGCTTCCTACGAGCAGTACTTC.

V and J are TRBV2 and TRBJ2-2, with D perhaps matching TRBD2 (6 bases). V lost 3 bases and J 2 bases, leaving 16 bases between the germline ends. The germline CDR1 and CDR2 sequences are SNHLY and FYNNEI. The CDR3 consists of 17 residues. The CDR3 loop is CASSEAGYGLNTGELFF. The CDR3 DNA reads TGTGCCAGCAGTGAGGCGGGATACGGATTAAACACCGGGGAGCTGTTTTTT.

The chain combines TRBV9 with TRBJ1-1, with 9 bases lining up with TRBD1. Germline V gene lookup returns CDR1 SGDLS and CDR2 YYNGEE. Trimming cost V 4 bases and J 8 bases; bases outside gene matches: 9. CDR3 length: 14 residues. The CDR3 spells CASSSGQGQAEAFF. In DNA, the CDR3 is TGTGCCAGCAGCTCGGGACAGGGACAAGCCGAAGCTTTCTTT. The full variable domain, rest sourced from reference TRBV9 and TRBJ1-1, is DSGVTQTPKHLITATGQRVTLRCSPRSGDLSVYWYQQSLDQGLQFLIQYYNGEERAKGNILERFSAQQFPDLHSELNLSSLELGDSALYFCASSSGQGQAEAFFGQGTRLTVV.

The genes are TRBV5-6 and TRBJ2-5; TRBD2 aligns across 9 bases. Germline assignment: CDR1 SGHDT and CDR2 YYEEEE. V was clipped by 4 bases and J by 2 bases; unmatched bases: 6. The CDR3 loop spans 15 amino acids. The CDR3: CASSGELAGQETQYF. DNA for the CDR3: TGTGCCAGCAGCGGGGAGCTAGCGGGACAAGAGACCCAGTACTTC.

This clone was detected only once. The chain couples TRBV25-1 to TRBJ1-1, with D maybe TRBD1 (5 bases). The CDR3 covers 16 residues. Germline CDR1 and CDR2: MGHDK and SYGVNS. Trimming stripped 6 bases from V and 0 bases from J, with 17 bases between. The CDR3 DNA reads TGTGCCAGCAGCTTATTCGGGGCAGGACTGAACACTGAAGCTTTCTTT. It translates to CASSLFGAGLNTEAFF. The full variable domain, its missing parts supplied by reference TRBV25-1 and TRBJ1-1, is EADIYQTPRYLVIGTGKKITLECSQTMGHDKMYWYQQDPGMELHLIHYSYGVNSTEKGDLSSESTVSRIRTEHFPLTLESARPSHTSQYLCASSLFGAGLNTEAFFGQGTRLTVV.

The genes are TRBV27 and TRBJ2-7; 8 bases align to TRBD2. Looked up from germline, CDR1 is MNHEY and CDR2 is SMNVEV (reference sequence). V was pared by 4 bases and J by 0 bases, with 8 bases of the junction left unmatched. The CDR3 extends over 16 amino acids. For the CDR3, the DNA is TGTGCCAGCAGTTCCCCGAGGCTAGCGGGCTCCTACGAGCAGTACTTC. Its translation: CASSSPRLAGSYEQYF.

This clone was observed a few times. The genes are TRBV7-9 and TRBJ1-2; D is uncertain. Germline V CDR1 and CDR2: SEHNR, FQNEAQ (reference sequence). This CDR3 is 12 amino acids long. Trimming took 7 bases from V and 2 from J, leaving 8 bases between them. The CDR3 coding sequence is TGTGCCAGCAAGATGAACAACTATGGCTACACCTTC. Encoded protein: CASKMNNYGYTF.